This passage covers 20 T cell receptor beta chains from one sample sequenced in a study of control samples from healthy donors and cancer patients. Here immunoSEQ multiplex PCR was the method, and the copy in TCRdb shows in-frame clones only, minus some. The sample lists some 120,000 clones; roughly 84% were seen once. Sequencing was carried out using blood. Source of these receptors: a man aged 45 to 65 in good health.

This chain joins TRBV5-1 and TRBJ1-2; weak D call: TRBD1 (5 bases). Germline V gene sequence: CDR1 SGHRS, CDR2 YFSETQ. The length of the CDR3 is 15 residues. V lost 4 bases, J lost 6 bases, and 19 bases lay in between. This chain's CDR3 is CASSEARGRSDGYTF. The CDR3 region has the DNA TGCGCCAGCAGCGAGGCGCGGGGCAGGTCCGATGGCTACACCTTC. Variable domain in full (rest from reference TRBV5-1 and TRBJ1-2): KAGVTQTPRYLIKTRGQQVTLSCSPISGHRSVSWYQQTPGQGLQFLFEYFSETQRNKGNFPGRFSGRQFSNSRSEMNVSTLELGDSALYLCASSEARGRSDGYTFGSGTRLTVV.

The chain links TRBV15 to TRBJ1-4; D is undetermined. V was clipped by 1 base and J by 0 bases, with 12 bases between them. The CDR3 runs to 17 residues. Germline V gene lookup returns CDR1 LNHNV and CDR2 YYDKDF (reference sequence). CDR3 sequence: CATSRGLGRSTNEKLFF. The CDR3 bases are TGTGCCACCAGCAGAGGACTCGGCAGATCAACTAATGAAAAACTGTTTTTT.

V gene TRBV6-5 combines with J gene TRBJ1-2; D may be TRBD1 (5 bases). The CDR3 covers 15 residues. Between the trimmed V and J ends, which lost 0 bases and 8 bases, there was a span of 16 bases. Per the germline V gene, CDR1 is MNHEY and CDR2 is SVGAGI. The CDR3 spells CASSYSKTGTFGYTF. CDR3 in DNA: TGTGCCAGCAGTTACTCGAAAACCGGGACCTTCGGCTACACCTTC.

The rearrangement uses TRBV19 and TRBJ2-2; 7 nucleotides line up with TRBD1. V lost 1 base and J lost 5; bases outside the gene matches: 7. The CDR3 runs to 16 residues. The germline CDR1 and CDR2 sequences are LNHDA and SQIVND (reference sequence). CDR3 amino acids: CASSIGNRGGTGELFF. The CDR3 region has the DNA TGTGCCAGTAGTATAGGGAACAGGGGCGGAACCGGGGAGCTGTTTTTT.

V and J are TRBV30 and TRBJ1-5; tentatively, D is TRBD1 (5 bases). The CDR3 is made up of 15 amino acids. The V end was cut by 5 bases, the J end by 0 bases, with 14 bases between. Looked up from germline, CDR1 is GTSNPN and CDR2 is SVGIG (reference sequence). The CDR3: CAWGKGTLSNQPQHF. DNA for the CDR3: TGTGCCTGGGGCAAAGGGACCCTTAGCAATCAGCCCCAGCATTTT.

The CDR3 sequence is CASTPIAGGNQPQHF. CDR3 DNA: TGTGCCAGTACTCCCATTGCAGGGGGCAATCAGCCCCAGCATTTT. J is TRBJ1-5 and V is TRBV19; tentative D call: TRBD1 (6 bases). CDR1 LNHDA and CDR2 SQIVND come from the germline V gene (reference sequence). The CDR3 is made up of 15 amino acids. Deletions cut 7 bases from V and 2 bases from J, with 15 bases between.

The rearrangement uses TRBV4-1 and TRBJ2-7; maybe TRBD1 (5 bases). V gave up 1 base and J gave up 2 bases, with 12 bases separating them. Looked up from germline, CDR1 is MGHRA and CDR2 is YSYEKL. The CDR3 consists of 15 residues. CDR3 bases: TGCGCCAGCAGCCAAGCTCAGGGTGGTACCTACGAGCAGTACTTC. It specifies CASSQAQGGTYEQYF.

The chain has TRBV4-1 and TRBJ1-3, with D uncertain. The CDR3 spans 14 residues. The V and J ends lost 1 base and 5 bases respectively, with 9 bases between them. The germline gives CDR1 MGHRA, CDR2 YSYEKL. CDR3: CASSQGSARNTIYF. CDR3 nucleotide sequence: TGCGCCAGCAGCCAAGGGTCGGCCAGAAACACCATATATTTT.

This sequence joins TRBV27 and TRBJ2-1; 14 nucleotides line up with TRBD2. Germline V lookup: CDR1 MNHEY, CDR2 SMNVEV (reference sequence). The J segment lost 0 bases and the V segment lost 5 bases, leaving 6 bases of the junction unmatched. This CDR3 comprises 18 residues. The CDR3 sequence is CASSPGLAGGLSYNEQFF. CDR3 nucleotides: TGTGCCAGCAGTCCCGGACTAGCGGGGGGCCTCTCCTACAATGAGCAGTTCTTC.

The chain combines TRBV19 with TRBJ1-1; TRBD1 is a possible D gene (5 bases). The ends were cut back, 4 bases at V and 5 bases at J, with 17 bases in the middle. From germline, CDR1 is LNHDA and CDR2 SQIVND (reference sequence). The CDR3 has 15 residues. The CDR3 bases are TGTGCCAGTAGTACCGCCGGCGCGCGGGGGACTGAAGCTTTCTTT. Its translation: CASSTAGARGTEAFF.

The chain has TRBV6-5 and TRBJ2-3, with D unresolved. Germline V gives CDR1 MNHEY, CDR2 SVGAGI. V was trimmed by 8 bases and J by 2 bases, leaving 14 bases between them. The CDR3 has 14 residues. In DNA form, the CDR3 reads TGTGCCAGCGGTCCAGGACGCAACACAGATACGCAGTATTTT. Protein product: CASGPGRNTDTQYF.

The chain is built from TRBV5-1 and TRBJ1-4; D may be TRBD1 (5 bases). This CDR3 spans 16 amino acids. CDR1 is SGHRS and CDR2 is YFSETQ in the germline V gene. Trimming cost V 0 bases and J 0 bases, with 9 bases left between them. The CDR3 nucleotides are TGCGCCAGCAGCTTGGGCGACAGTCCAACTAATGAAAAACTGTTTTTT. It yields the protein CASSLGDSPTNEKLFF.

The chain combines TRBV3-1 (or the pseudogene TRBV3-2) with TRBJ1-6, with D hard to call. V was clipped by 4 bases and J by 4 bases, with 11 bases between them. Germline lookup yields CDR1 LGHDT and CDR2 YNNKEL (reference sequence). CDR3 length equals 15 residues. CDR3 bases: TGTGCCAGCAGCCCGGAACGGCGATATAATTCACCCCTCCACTTT. Translating gives CASSPERRYNSPLHF.

The CDR3 DNA is TGTGCCAGCAGTTCCTGGGATAGCGGGGGGAGAGATACGCAGTATTTT. Translation: CASSSWDSGGRDTQYF. This chain connects TRBV6-5 to TRBJ2-3; TRBD2 aligns across 10 bases. Losses at the gene ends were 4 bases for V and 5 bases for J; bases not matched to a gene: 9. Germline V gene sequence: CDR1 MNHEY, CDR2 SVGAGI. The CDR3 loop spans 16 amino acids.

The V and J genes are TRBV10-1 and TRBJ2-1; 12 nucleotides align to TRBD2. The CDR3 covers 15 residues. J lost 7 bases, V lost 6 bases, and 7 bases had no gene match. CDR1 is WNHNN, CDR2 SYGVQD, per germline (reference sequence). The CDR3 DNA sequence: TGCGCCAGCAGCGTTCTAGCGGGGGGGAAAAATGAGCAGTTCTTC. It specifies CASSVLAGGKNEQFF.

This rearrangement joins TRBV6-5 to TRBJ2-2, with TRBD2 as a possible D gene (6 bases). This CDR3 comprises 12 residues. Looked up from germline, CDR1 is MNHEY and CDR2 is SVGAGI. With 9 bases removed from V and 4 bases from J, the gap between germline ends came to 9 bases. The CDR3 DNA is TGTGCCAGTCAGGGAGGCACCGGGGAGCTGTTTTTT. Protein sequence: CASQGGTGELFF.

The chain carries TRBV19 and TRBJ2-1; 11 nucleotides agree with TRBD2. CDR1 and CDR2 from the germline V gene are LNHDA and SQIVND (reference sequence). The CDR3 consists of 15 residues. The trim removed 5 bases at V and 4 bases at J, leaving 4 bases unmatched. The CDR3 reads CASSPLAGGYNEQFF. The CDR3 region has the DNA TGTGCCAGTAGTCCCCTAGCGGGGGGTTACAATGAGCAGTTCTTC.

The chain is built from TRBV11-2 and TRBJ2-1; D is perhaps TRBD1 (5 bases). The V end was cut by 3 bases, the J end by 5 bases, with 8 bases between. This CDR3 has 13 residues. Looked up from germline, CDR1 is SGHAT and CDR2 is FQNNGV. In nucleotides, the CDR3 is TGTGCCAGCAGCTTGGGGCGGCACAATGAGCAGTTCTTC. It codes for CASSLGRHNEQFF.

The chain joins TRBV6-6 to TRBJ1-1; no firm D call. Deletions cut 0 bases from V and 8 bases from J, with 7 bases between. Germline CDR1 reads MNHNY; CDR2 reads SVGAGI (reference sequence). CDR3 size: 12 residues. CDR3 sequence (DNA): TGTGCCAGCAGTTACTCAACAGAAGAAGCTTTCTTT. Protein: CASSYSTEEAFF.

The chain employs TRBV2 and TRBJ2-7; TRBD2 matches 9 bases. Germline V lookup: CDR1 SNHLY, CDR2 FYNNEI. Trimming removed 5 bases from V and 4 bases from J; junction bases left unmatched: 6. The CDR3 has 14 residues. The DNA of the CDR3 is TGTGCCAGCAGTAGCGGGAGGCTCGGGTACGAGCAGTACTTC. Translating it yields CASSSGRLGYEQYF.